These 10 T cell receptor beta chains share one sample of origin, sequenced in a study of blood T cell repertoires in COVID-19. Some clones are missing from TCRdb's copy, which holds only in-frame ones; the method was immunoSEQ multiplex PCR. The profile shows under 300,000 clones, around nine tenths of them singletons. The sample comprised peripheral blood. The receptors derive from a woman in her thirties or forties who had recovered from COVID-19.

The chain uses TRBV5-8 and TRBJ2-1; 7 bases map to TRBD2. Germline-derived CDR1 and CDR2 are SGHTS and YDEGEE. The CDR3 covers 14 residues. J gave up 6 bases and V 2 bases, and 5 bases lay outside the gene matches. CDR3 region: CASSFGTTSNEQFF. The CDR3 nucleotides are TGTGCCAGCAGCTTCGGGACTACCTCCAATGAGCAGTTCTTC.

This chain links TRBV4-1 with TRBJ1-4; D call uncertain. The CDR3 sequence is 16 residues long. From germline, CDR1 is MGHRA and CDR2 YSYEKL. Trimming took 2 bases from V and 7 from J, leaving 17 bases between them. The CDR3 protein is CASSQLPSKELEKLFF. In nucleotides, the CDR3 is TGCGCCAGCAGCCAATTACCCAGTAAGGAGCTTGAAAAACTGTTTTTT.

This clone was recorded a few times. The gene calls are TRBV9 and TRBJ2-2, with TRBD1 as a possible D gene (7 bases). The CDR3 extends over 15 amino acids. Trimming shortened V by 4 bases and J by 3 bases, and 13 bases separated the two germline ends. Looked up from germline, CDR1 is SGDLS and CDR2 is YYNGEE. For the CDR3, the DNA is TGTGCCAGCAGCCTCCAGGGGGGACACACCGGGGAGCTGTTTTTT. Its protein product is CASSLQGGHTGELFF.

This sequence joins TRBV6-2 or TRBV6-3 and TRBJ2-7; 9 bases match TRBD1. This CDR3 has 15 amino acids. V lost 2 bases to trimming and J lost 4 bases; unmatched junction nucleotides: 6. Germline CDR1 reads MNHEY; CDR2 reads SVGEGT. This CDR3 reads CASSYRRQGVYEQYF. CDR3 nucleotides: TGTGCCAGCAGTTACCGAAGACAGGGGGTATACGAGCAGTACTTC.

The chain combines TRBV7-9 with TRBJ1-4, with TRBD1 identical over 9 bases. The CDR3 is 16 amino acids. Losses at the gene ends were 5 bases for V and 8 bases for J; bases not matched to a gene: 12. Germline V gene lookup returns CDR1 SEHNR and CDR2 FQNEAQ (reference sequence). This CDR3 is CASSLSGTGMGEKLFF. The CDR3 DNA is TGTGCCAGCAGCCTATCCGGGACAGGGATGGGAGAAAAACTGTTTTTT.

J is TRBJ2-5 and V is TRBV3-1 (or the pseudogene TRBV3-2); 8 nucleotides line up with TRBD2. The CDR3 is 15 amino acids. The ends lost 2 bases at V and 4 bases at J; junction bases unmatched: 6. The germline gives CDR1 LGHDT, CDR2 YNNKEL (reference sequence). The CDR3 reads CASSQRGGVSETQYF. For the CDR3, the DNA is TGTGCCAGCAGCCAACGGGGGGGCGTATCAGAGACCCAGTACTTC.

This chain links TRBV10-2 with TRBJ2-2, with 9 bases lining up with TRBD2. Germline CDR1 reads WSHSY; CDR2 reads SAAADI. J gave up 0 bases and V 6 bases, and 5 bases lay outside the gene matches. The CDR3 length is 16 residues. CDR3: CASRVSGGANTGELFF. Here the CDR3 DNA reads TGCGCCAGCAGGGTTAGCGGGGGTGCGAACACCGGGGAGCTGTTTTTT.

As DNA, the CDR3 is TGTGCCTGGAGGTCCATGGGGGACAGTGATAATTCACCCCTCCACTTT. It is translated as CAWRSMGDSDNSPLHF. V gene TRBV30 combines with J gene TRBJ1-6; 7 positions agree with TRBD1. The CDR3 spans 16 residues. The ends lost 3 bases at V and 5 bases at J; junction bases unmatched: 10. Germline V CDR1 and CDR2: GTSNPN, SVGIG (reference sequence). The variable domain in full, with the rest retrieved from reference TRBV30 and TRBJ1-6, is SQTIHQWPATLVQPVGSPLSLECTVEGTSNPNLYWYRQAAGRGLQLLFYSVGIGQISSEVPQNLSASRPQDRQFILSSKKLLLSDSGFYLCAWRSMGDSDNSPLHFGNGTRLTVT.

This clone was counted a single time. The V call is TRBV27, the J call TRBJ1-6; D ambiguous. Trimming left V 6 bases short and J 0 bases short, with 6 bases between. Germline assignment: CDR1 MNHEY and CDR2 SMNVEV (reference sequence). This CDR3 spans 14 amino acids. The CDR3 DNA follows: TGTGCCAGCAGAGGGAGCTCCTATAATTCACCCCTCCACTTT. As protein: CASRGSSYNSPLHF.

This clone was counted a single time. The chain recombines TRBV29-1 with TRBJ2-4; tentative D call: TRBD1 (5 bases). V dropped 6 bases and J dropped 0 bases, with 21 bases sitting between them. This CDR3 spans 17 amino acids. CDR1 and CDR2 (germline): SQVTM, ANQGSEA. CDR3 coding DNA: TGCAGCGTCGGAGAATCAAGACAGTCAGTAGCCAAAAACATTCAGTACTTC. Protein sequence: CSVGESRQSVAKNIQYF.